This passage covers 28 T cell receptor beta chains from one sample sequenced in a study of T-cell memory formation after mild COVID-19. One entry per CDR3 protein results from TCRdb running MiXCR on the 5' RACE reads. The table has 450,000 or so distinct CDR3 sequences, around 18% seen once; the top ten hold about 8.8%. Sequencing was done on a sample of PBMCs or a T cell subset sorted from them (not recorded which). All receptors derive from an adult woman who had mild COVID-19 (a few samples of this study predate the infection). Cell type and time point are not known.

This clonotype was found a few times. Here the CDR3 reads CASSLVGQEVEKLFF. The CDR3 nucleotides read TGCGCCAGCAGCTTGGTGGGACAGGAGGTTGAAAAACTGTTTTTT. V and J are TRBV5-1 and TRBJ1-4, with TRBD1 matching 8 bases. The germline CDR1 and CDR2 sequences are SGHRS and YFSETQ. The CDR3 loop spans 15 amino acids. Trimming took 0 bases from V and 7 from J; bases not matched to a gene: 5.

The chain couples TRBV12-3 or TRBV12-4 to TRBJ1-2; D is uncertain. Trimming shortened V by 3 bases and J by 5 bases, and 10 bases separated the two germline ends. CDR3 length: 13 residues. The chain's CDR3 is CASSLLWAYGYTF. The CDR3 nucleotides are TGTGCCAGCAGTTTGCTGTGGGCTTATGGCTACACCTTC.

The CDR3 protein is CASYRRAGLNNEQFF. The CDR3 bases are TGCGCCAGCTACCGCCGGGCAGGGCTCAACAATGAGCAGTTCTTC. The chain couples TRBV5-1 to TRBJ2-1; possibly TRBD1 for D (5 bases). The CDR3 extends over 15 amino acids. With 7 bases removed from V and 5 bases from J, the gap between germline ends came to 19 bases. Germline V gene data show CDR1 as SGHRS and CDR2 as YFSETQ.

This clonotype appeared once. CDR3 in amino acids: CASSMGWEGGRRQPQHF. The CDR3 DNA is TGTGCCAGTAGTATGGGATGGGAAGGGGGGAGGAGACAGCCCCAGCATTTT. The V and J genes are TRBV19 and TRBJ1-5; D is possibly TRBD1 (6 bases). Trimming removed 3 bases at V and 7 bases at J, with 22 bases between. The germline V gene encodes CDR1 LNHDA and CDR2 SQIVND (reference sequence). CDR3 length equals 17 residues.

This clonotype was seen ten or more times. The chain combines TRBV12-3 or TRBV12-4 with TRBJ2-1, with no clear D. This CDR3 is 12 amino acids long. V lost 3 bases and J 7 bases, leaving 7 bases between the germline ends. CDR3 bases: TGTGCCAGCAGTTTCAGCTCTAATGAGCAGTTCTTC. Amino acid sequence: CASSFSSNEQFF.

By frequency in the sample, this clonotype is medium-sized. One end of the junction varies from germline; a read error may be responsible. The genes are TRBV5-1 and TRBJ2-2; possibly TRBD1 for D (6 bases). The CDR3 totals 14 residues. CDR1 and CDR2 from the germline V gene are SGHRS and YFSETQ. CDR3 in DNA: TGTGCCAGCAGTTTGGGACAGAACACCGGGGAGCTGTTTTTT. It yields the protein CASSLGQNTGELFF.

The chain's CDR3 is CASSLGKPGDIQYF. The CDR3, as DNA: TGCGCCAGCAGCTTGGGCAAGCCGGGGGACATTCAGTACTTC. The V call is TRBV5-1, the J call TRBJ2-4; D may be TRBD2 (6 bases). Per germline, CDR1 SGHRS and CDR2 YFSETQ. V was shortened by 0 bases and J by 8 bases, with 12 bases between the two germline ends. The CDR3 consists of 14 residues.

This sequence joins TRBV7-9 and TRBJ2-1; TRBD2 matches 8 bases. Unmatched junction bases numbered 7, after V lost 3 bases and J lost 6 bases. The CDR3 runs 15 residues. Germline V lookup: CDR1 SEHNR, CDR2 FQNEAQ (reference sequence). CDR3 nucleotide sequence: TGTGCCAGCAGCTTGGGGACTAGGGTTGGCAATGAGCAGTTCTTC. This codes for CASSLGTRVGNEQFF.

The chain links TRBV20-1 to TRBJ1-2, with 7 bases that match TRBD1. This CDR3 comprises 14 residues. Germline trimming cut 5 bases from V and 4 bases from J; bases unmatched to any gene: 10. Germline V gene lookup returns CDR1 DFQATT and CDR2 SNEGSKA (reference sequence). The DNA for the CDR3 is TGCAGTGCTCTCCGAGGGGGCCGGGGCTATGGCTACACCTTC. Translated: CSALRGGRGYGYTF.

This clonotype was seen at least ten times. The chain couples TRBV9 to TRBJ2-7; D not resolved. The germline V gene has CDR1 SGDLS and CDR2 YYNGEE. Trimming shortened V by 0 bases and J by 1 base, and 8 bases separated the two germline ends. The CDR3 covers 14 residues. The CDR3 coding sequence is TGTGCCAGCAGCGTAGAGGACGTTTCCTACGAGCAGTACTTC. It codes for CASSVEDVSYEQYF.

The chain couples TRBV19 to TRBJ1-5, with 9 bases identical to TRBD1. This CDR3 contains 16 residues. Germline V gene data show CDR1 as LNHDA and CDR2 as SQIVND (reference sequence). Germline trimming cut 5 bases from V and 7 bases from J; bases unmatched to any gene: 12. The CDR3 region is CASSSIDRGSGQPQHF. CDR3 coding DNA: TGTGCCAGTAGTTCCATCGACAGGGGGTCGGGACAGCCCCAGCATTTT.

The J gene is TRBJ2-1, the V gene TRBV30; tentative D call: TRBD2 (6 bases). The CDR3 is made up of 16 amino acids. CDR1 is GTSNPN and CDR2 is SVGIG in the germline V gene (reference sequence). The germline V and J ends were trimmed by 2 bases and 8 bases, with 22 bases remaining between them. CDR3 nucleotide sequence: TGTGCCTGGAGTCTCTCTAGCGTCCCCCTAGGGCATGAGCAGTTCTTC. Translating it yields CAWSLSSVPLGHEQFF.

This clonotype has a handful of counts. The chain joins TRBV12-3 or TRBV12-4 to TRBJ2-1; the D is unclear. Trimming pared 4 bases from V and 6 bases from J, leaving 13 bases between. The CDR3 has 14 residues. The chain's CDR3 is CASSSNMGLNEQFF. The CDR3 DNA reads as TGTGCCAGCAGTTCAAACATGGGCCTCAATGAGCAGTTCTTC.

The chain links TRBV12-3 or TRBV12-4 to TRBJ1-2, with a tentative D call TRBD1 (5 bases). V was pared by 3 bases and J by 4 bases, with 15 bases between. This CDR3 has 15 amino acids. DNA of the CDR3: TGTGCCAGCAGTTTCGGGGAGGGGACCCTCTATGGCTACACCTTC. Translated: CASSFGEGTLYGYTF.

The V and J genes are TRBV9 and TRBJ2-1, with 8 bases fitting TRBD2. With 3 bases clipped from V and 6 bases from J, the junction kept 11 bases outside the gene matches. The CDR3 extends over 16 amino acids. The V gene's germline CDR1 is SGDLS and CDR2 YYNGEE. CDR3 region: CASSDAGGSRGNEQFF. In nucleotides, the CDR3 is TGTGCCAGCAGCGACGCGGGGGGTAGCCGGGGCAATGAGCAGTTCTTC.

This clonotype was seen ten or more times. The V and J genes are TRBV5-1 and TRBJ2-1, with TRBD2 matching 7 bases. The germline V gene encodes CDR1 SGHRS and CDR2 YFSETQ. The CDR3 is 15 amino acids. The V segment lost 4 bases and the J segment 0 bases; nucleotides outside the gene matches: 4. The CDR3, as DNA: TGCGCCAGCAGCGTAAGCGGGGACTCCTACAATGAGCAGTTCTTC. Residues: CASSVSGDSYNEQFF.

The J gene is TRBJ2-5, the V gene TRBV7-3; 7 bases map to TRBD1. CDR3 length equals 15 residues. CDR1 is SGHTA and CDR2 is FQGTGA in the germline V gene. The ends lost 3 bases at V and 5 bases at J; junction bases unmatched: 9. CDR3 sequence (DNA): TGTGCCAGCAGCTTCGGGCAGGGGGTCTGGGAGACCCAGTACTTC. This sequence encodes CASSFGQGVWETQYF.

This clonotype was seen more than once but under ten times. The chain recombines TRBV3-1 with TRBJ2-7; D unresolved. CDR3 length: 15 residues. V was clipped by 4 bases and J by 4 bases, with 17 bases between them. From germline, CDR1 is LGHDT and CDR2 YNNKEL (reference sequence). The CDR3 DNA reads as TGTGCCAGCAGCCCAAGAGCGAGCTCCGGGTACGAGCAGTACTTC. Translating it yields CASSPRASSGYEQYF.

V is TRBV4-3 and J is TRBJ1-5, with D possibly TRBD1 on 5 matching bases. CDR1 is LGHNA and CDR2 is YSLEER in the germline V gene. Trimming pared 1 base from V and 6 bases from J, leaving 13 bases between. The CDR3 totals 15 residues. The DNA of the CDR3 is TGCGCCAGCAGCCAAGCGTATATAGGGACTCAGCCCCAGCATTTT. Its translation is CASSQAYIGTQPQHF.

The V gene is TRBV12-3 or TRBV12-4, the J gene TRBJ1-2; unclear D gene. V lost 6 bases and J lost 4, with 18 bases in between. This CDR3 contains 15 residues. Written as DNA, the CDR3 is TGTGCCAGCAGCCCGGGCTGGTCCTCACGCTATGGCTACACCTTC. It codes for CASSPGWSSRYGYTF.

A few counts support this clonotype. Here the CDR3 DNA reads TGTGCCATCAGGGCAGGGGGCGCCGATGCTGGGGCCAACGTCCTGACTTTC. Translating it yields CAIRAGGADAGANVLTF. The chain links TRBV10-3 to TRBJ2-6, with 8 bases fitting TRBD1. Looked up from germline, CDR1 is ENHRY and CDR2 is SYGVKD. V shed 6 bases, J shed 2 bases, and the junction held 9 bases outside the gene matches. The CDR3 contains 17 residues.

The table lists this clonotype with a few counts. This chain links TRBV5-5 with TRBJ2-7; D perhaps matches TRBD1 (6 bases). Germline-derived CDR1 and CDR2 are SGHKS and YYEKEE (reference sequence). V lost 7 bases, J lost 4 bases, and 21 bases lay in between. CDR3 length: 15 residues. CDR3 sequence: CASALGDIRLYEQYF. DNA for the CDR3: TGTGCCAGCGCCCTAGGGGACATAAGGTTGTACGAGCAGTACTTC.

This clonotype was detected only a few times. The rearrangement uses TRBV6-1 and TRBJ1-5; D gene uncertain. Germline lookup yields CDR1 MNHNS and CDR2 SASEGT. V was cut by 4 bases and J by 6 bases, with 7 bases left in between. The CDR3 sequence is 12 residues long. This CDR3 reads CASSGRSQPQHF. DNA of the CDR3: TGTGCCAGCAGTGGTAGAAGTCAGCCCCAGCATTTT.

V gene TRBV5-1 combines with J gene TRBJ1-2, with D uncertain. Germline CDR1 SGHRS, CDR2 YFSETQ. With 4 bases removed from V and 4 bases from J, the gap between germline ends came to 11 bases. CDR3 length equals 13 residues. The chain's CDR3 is CASSPRTAYGYTF. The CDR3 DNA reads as TGCGCCAGCAGCCCGAGGACGGCCTATGGCTACACCTTC.

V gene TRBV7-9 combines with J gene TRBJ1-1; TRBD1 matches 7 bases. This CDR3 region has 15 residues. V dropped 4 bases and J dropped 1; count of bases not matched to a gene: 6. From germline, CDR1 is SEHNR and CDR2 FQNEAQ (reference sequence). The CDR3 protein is CASSSLGTANTEAFF. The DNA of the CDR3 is TGTGCCAGCAGCTCCCTGGGGACAGCGAACACTGAAGCTTTCTTT.

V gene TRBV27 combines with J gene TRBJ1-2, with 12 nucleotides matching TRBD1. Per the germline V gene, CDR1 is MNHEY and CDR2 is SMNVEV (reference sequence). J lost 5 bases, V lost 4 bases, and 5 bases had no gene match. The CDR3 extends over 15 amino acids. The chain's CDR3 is CASSSRDRGQYGYTF. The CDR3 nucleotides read TGTGCCAGCAGTTCCCGGGACAGGGGGCAATATGGCTACACCTTC.

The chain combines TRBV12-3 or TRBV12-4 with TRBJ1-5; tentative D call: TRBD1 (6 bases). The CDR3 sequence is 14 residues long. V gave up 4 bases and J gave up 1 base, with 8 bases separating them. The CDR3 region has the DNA TGTGCCAGCAGTTCGGGGGCCAGCAATCAGCCCCAGCATTTT. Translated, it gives CASSSGASNQPQHF.

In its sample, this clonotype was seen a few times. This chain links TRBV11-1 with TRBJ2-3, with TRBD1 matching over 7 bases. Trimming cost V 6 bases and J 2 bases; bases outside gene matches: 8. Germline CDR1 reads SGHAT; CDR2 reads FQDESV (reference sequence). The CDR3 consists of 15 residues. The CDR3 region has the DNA TGTGCCAGCAGACCTGCCGGGACAGTCACAGATACGCAGTATTTT. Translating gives CASRPAGTVTDTQYF.